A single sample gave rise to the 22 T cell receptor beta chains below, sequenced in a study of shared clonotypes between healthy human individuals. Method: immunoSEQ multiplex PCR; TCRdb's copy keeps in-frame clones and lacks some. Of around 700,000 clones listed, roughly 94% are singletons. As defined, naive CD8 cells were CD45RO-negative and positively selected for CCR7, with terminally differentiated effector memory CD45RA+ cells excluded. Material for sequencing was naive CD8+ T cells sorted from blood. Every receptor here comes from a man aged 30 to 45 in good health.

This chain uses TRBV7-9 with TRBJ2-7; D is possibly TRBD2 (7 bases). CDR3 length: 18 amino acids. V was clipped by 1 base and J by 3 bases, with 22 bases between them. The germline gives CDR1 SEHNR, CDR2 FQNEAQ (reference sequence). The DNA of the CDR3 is TGTGCCAGCAGCTTAGGTGCTTGGGAGGGACATTTAGTCTACGAGCAGTACTTC. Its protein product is CASSLGAWEGHLVYEQYF.

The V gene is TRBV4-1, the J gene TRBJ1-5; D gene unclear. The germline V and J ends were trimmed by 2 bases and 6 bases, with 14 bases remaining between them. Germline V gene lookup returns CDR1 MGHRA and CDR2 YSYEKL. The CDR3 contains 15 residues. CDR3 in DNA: TGCGCCAGCAGCCAACTCGGCGGGGAAGTTCAGCCCCAGCATTTT. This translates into CASSQLGGEVQPQHF.

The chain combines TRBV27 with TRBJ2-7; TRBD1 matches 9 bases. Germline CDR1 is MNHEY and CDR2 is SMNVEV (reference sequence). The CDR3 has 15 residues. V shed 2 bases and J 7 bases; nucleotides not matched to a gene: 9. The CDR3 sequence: CASSLGTGIVGEQYF. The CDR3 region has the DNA TGTGCCAGCAGTTTAGGGACAGGGATAGTGGGGGAGCAGTACTTC.

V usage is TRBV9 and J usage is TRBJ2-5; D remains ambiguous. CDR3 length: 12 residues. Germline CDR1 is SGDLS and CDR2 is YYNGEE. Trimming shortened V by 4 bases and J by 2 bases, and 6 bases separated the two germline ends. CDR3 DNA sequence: TGTGCCAGCAGCCCTGCTCAAGAGACCCAGTACTTC. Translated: CASSPAQETQYF.

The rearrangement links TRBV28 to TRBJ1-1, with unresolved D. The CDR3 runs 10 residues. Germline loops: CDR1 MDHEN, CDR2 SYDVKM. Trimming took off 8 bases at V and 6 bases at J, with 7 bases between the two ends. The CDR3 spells CASGSSEAFF. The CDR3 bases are TGTGCCAGCGGCTCTTCTGAAGCTTTCTTT.

The CDR3 nucleotides are TGTGCCAGCAGCCCCCAGCCGGGGACTCTCAATGAGCAGTTCTTC. Amino acids: CASSPQPGTLNEQFF. The chain employs TRBV11-2 and TRBJ2-1; TRBD2 might be the D (6 bases). The CDR3 runs 15 residues. The V and J ends lost 5 bases and 6 bases respectively, with 17 bases between them. Germline lookup yields CDR1 SGHAT and CDR2 FQNNGV.

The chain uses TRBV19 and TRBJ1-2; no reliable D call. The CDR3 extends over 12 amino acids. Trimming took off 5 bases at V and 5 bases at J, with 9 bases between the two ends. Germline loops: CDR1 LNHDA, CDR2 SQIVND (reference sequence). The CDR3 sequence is CASSGSAYGYTF. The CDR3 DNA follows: TGTGCCAGTAGTGGGTCCGCTTATGGCTACACCTTC.

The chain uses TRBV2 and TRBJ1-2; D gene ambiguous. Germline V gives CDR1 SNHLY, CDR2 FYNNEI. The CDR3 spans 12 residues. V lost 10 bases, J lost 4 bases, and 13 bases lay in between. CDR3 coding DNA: TGTGCCACGCGGGAAGGCGGCTATGGCTACACCTTC. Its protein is CATREGGYGYTF.

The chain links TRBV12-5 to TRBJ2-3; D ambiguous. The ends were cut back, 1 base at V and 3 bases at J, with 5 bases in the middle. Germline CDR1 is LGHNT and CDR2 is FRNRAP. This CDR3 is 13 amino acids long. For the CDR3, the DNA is TGTGCTAGTGGTTTGGGGGGAACAGATACGCAGTATTTT. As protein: CASGLGGTDTQYF.

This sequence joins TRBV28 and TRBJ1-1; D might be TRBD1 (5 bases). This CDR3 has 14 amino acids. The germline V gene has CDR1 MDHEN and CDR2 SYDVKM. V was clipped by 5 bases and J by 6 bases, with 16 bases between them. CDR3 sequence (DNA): TGTGCCAGCAGTCTTCAAGGGGTTGGATCTGAAGCTTTCTTT. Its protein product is CASSLQGVGSEAFF.

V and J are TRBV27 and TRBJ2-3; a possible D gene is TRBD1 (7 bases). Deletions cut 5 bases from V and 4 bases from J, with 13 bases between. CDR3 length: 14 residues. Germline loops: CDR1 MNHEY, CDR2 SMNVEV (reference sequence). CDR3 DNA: TGTGCCAGCAGTCCAGGGGGACTGGCAGATACGCAGTATTTT. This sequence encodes CASSPGGLADTQYF.

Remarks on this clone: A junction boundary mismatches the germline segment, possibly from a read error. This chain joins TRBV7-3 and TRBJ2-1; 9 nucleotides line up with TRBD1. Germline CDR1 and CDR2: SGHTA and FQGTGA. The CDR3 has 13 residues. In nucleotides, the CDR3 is TGTGCCAGCAGTCCCGGGACAGGGTACTATGGGGTCTTC. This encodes CASSPGTGYYGVF.

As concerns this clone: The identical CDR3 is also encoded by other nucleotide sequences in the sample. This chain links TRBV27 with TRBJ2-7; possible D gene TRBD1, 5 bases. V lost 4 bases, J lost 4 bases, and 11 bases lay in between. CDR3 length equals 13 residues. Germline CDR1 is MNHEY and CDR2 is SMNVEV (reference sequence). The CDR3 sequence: CASSSGMGYEQYF. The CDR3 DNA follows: TGTGCCAGCAGTTCAGGGATGGGTTACGAGCAGTACTTC.

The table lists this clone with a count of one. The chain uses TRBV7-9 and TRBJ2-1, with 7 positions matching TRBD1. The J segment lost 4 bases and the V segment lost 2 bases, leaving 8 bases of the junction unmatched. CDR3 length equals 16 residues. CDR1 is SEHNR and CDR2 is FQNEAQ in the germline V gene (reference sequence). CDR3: CASSLNVGQVYNEQFF. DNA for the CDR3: TGTGCCAGCAGCTTAAATGTAGGACAGGTGTACAATGAGCAGTTCTTC. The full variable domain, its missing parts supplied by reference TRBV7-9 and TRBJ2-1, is DTGVSQNPRHKITKRGQNVTFRCDPISEHNRLYWYRQTLGQGPEFLTYFQNEAQLEKSRLLSDRFSAERPKGSFSTLEIQRTEQGDSAMYLCASSLNVGQVYNEQFFGPGTRLTVL.

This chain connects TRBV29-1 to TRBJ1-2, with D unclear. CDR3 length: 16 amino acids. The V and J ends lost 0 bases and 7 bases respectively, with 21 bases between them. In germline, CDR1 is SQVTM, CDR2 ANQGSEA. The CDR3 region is CSVEDLIGRGGGGYTF. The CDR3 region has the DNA TGCAGCGTTGAAGATCTTATTGGTCGGGGAGGTGGTGGCTACACCTTC.

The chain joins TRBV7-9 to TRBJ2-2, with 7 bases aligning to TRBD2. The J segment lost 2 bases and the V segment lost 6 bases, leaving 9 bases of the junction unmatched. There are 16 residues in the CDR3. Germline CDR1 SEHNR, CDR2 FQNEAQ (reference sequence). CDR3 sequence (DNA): TGTGCCAGCAGACCCTCAGGCGGGGGTAACACCGGGGAGCTGTTTTTT. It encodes CASRPSGGGNTGELFF.

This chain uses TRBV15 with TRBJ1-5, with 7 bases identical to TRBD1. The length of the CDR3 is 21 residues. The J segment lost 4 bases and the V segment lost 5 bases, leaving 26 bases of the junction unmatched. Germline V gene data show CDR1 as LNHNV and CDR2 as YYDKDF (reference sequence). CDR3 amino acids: CATSPRTGGSFSGLGNQPQHF. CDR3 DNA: TGTGCCACCAGCCCCCGGACAGGCGGTTCGTTCTCCGGTTTGGGGAATCAGCCCCAGCATTTT.

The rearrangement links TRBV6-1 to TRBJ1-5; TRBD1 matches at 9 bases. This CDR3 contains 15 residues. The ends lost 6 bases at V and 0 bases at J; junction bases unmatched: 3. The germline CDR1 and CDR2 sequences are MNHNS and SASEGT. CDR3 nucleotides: TGTGCCAGCAGGGACAGGGGATATAGCAATCAGCCCCAGCATTTT. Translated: CASRDRGYSNQPQHF.

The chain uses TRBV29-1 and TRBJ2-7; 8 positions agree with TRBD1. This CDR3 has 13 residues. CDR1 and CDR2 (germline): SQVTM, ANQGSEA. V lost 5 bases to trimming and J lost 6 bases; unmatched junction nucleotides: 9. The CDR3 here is CSVLRSDRGEQYF. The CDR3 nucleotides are TGCAGCGTTCTCCGTTCAGACAGGGGCGAGCAGTACTTC.

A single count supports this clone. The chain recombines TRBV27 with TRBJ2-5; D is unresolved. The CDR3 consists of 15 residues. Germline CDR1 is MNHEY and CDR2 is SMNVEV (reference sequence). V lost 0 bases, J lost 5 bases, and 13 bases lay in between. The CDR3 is CASSLSPAQSETQYF. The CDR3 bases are TGTGCCAGCAGTTTATCCCCAGCCCAATCGGAGACCCAGTACTTC.

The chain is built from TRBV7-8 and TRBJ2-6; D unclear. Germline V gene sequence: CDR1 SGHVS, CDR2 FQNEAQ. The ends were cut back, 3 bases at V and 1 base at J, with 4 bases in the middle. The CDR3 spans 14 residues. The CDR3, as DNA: TGTGCCAGCAGCTTGATTTCTGGGGCCAACGTCCTGACTTTC. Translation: CASSLISGANVLTF.

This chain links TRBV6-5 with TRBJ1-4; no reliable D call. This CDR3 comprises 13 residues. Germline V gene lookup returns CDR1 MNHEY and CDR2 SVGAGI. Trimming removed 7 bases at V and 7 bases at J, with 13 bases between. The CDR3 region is CASTVGFGEKLFF. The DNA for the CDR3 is TGTGCCAGCACTGTGGGATTTGGTGAAAAACTGTTTTTT.